This T cell receptor beta chain was captured by sequencing in a study of blood T cell repertoires in COVID-19. This CDR3 region has 18 residues. From germline, CDR1 is SGHNT and CDR2 YYREEE (reference sequence). With V trimmed by 5 bases and J by 0 bases, 12 bases remained unmatched. In the study's own analysis: Estimates of nucleated cell counts were drawn from the amplification of reference gene primers. Sequencing was performed with immunoSEQ multiplex PCR; in TCRdb, only in-frame clones are kept and a portion is missing. V and J calls and clone size are given by that table; D and trimming were obtained from the DNA. Of roughly 200,000 clones in the sample, approximately 88% were seen once.

The rearrangement joins TRBV5-4 to TRBJ2-4, with 9 bases aligning to TRBD1. The sequence was collected from a man aged 35 to 55 with acute or convalescent COVID-19. Sequences were obtained from peripheral blood. CDR3 coding DNA: TGTGCCAGCAGTCAGGGACAGGGCGACCTCCTAGCCAAAAACATTCAGTACTTC. Translation gives CASSQGQGDLLAKNIQYF.